A single sample gave rise to the 9 T cell receptor beta chains below, sequenced in a study of T cell responses to AZD1222 COVID-19 vaccine. Profiling relied on immunoSEQ multiplex PCR, and the TCRdb table lists in-frame clones only, not all of them. The repertoire consists of 150,000 to 180,000 clones, with about 90% occurring once and the leading ten covering roughly 5.8%. Source: peripheral blood, taken on day 0 of MenACWY control vaccination. Receptors originate from an adult in good health.

V is TRBV7-8 and J is TRBJ2-4; D gene ambiguous. Trimming removed 5 bases from V and 5 bases from J, with 7 bases in between. This CDR3 contains 12 residues. The germline CDR1 and CDR2 sequences are SGHVS and FQNEAQ. The CDR3, as DNA: TGTGCCAGCAGCCTATCCCAAAACATTCAGTACTTC. Translating it yields CASSLSQNIQYF.

The chain couples TRBV5-1 to TRBJ2-7; TRBD1 aligns across 8 bases. Germline-derived CDR1 and CDR2 are SGHRS and YFSETQ. This CDR3 is built from 14 residues. V was clipped by 2 bases and J by 5 bases; unmatched bases: 6. The CDR3 nucleotides are TGCGCCAGCAGCTTCACAGGGGGTCGTAACGAGCAGTACTTC. Amino acids: CASSFTGGRNEQYF.

The chain joins TRBV29-1 to TRBJ1-4; 9 bases map to TRBD1. Germline V gives CDR1 SQVTM, CDR2 ANQGSEA. This CDR3 comprises 12 residues. With V trimmed by 7 bases and J by 6 bases, 3 bases remained unmatched. CDR3 DNA: TGCAGCGCCCGACAGGGGGATGAAAAACTGTTTTTT. It translates to CSARQGDEKLFF.

The chain is built from TRBV24-1 and TRBJ1-2; no firm D call. The CDR3 is made up of 15 amino acids. The V end was cut by 2 bases, the J end by 4 bases, with 13 bases between. Germline V CDR1 and CDR2: KGHDR, SFDVKD. In nucleotides, the CDR3 is TGTGCCACCAGTGATTCCGCCCCCCCAGGCTATGGCTACACCTTC. It encodes CATSDSAPPGYGYTF.

This clone has only one observation. The V call is TRBV19, the J call TRBJ1-5, with 12 bases matching TRBD1. V shed 7 bases, J shed 1 base, and the junction held 5 bases outside the gene matches. Germline V gives CDR1 LNHDA, CDR2 SQIVND (reference sequence). The CDR3 spans 16 residues. CDR3 in amino acids: CASTRDRGLSNQPQHF. The DNA for the CDR3 is TGTGCCAGTACCAGGGACAGGGGGCTGAGCAATCAGCCCCAGCATTTT.

The chain recombines TRBV9 with TRBJ2-1; tentative D call: TRBD1 (6 bases). V lost 4 bases, J lost 4 bases, and 15 bases lay in between. The CDR3 has 15 residues. The germline CDR1 and CDR2 sequences are SGDLS and YYNGEE. The CDR3 DNA follows: TGTGCCAGCAGCCAGGGGTTAGGGGCGTACAATGAGCAGTTCTTC. Protein: CASSQGLGAYNEQFF.

The rearrangement uses TRBV7-2 and TRBJ1-1; D uncertain. CDR3 length: 14 residues. Trimming removed 1 base at V and 1 base at J, with 7 bases between. CDR1 is SGHTA and CDR2 is FQGNSA in the germline V gene. CDR3: CASSLVGQNTEAFF. The CDR3 bases are TGTGCCAGCAGCTTAGTAGGCCAGAACACTGAAGCTTTCTTT. Using reference TRBV7-2 and TRBJ1-1 for the parts outside the CDR3, the full variable domain is GAGVSQSPSNKVTEKGKDVELRCDPISGHTALYWYRQSLGQGLEFLIYFQGNSAPDKSGLPSDRFSAERTGGSVSTLTIQRTQQEDSAVYLCASSLVGQNTEAFFGQGTRLTVV.

This clone was seen only once. For the CDR3, the DNA is TGTGCCAGCAGCTTATCGGGTGGACAGGGTTATGGCTACACCTTC. Translating gives CASSLSGGQGYGYTF. This rearrangement joins TRBV7-2 to TRBJ1-2; 8 nucleotides align to TRBD1. Looked up from germline, CDR1 is SGHTA and CDR2 is FQGNSA. V was pared by 2 bases and J by 5 bases, with 7 bases of the junction left unmatched. The CDR3 is 15 amino acids.

The chain uses TRBV5-5 and TRBJ2-5; D gene unclear. Germline lookup yields CDR1 SGHKS and CDR2 YYEKEE (reference sequence). Trimming took 8 bases from V and 5 from J, leaving 16 bases between them. This CDR3 is built from 13 residues. The CDR3 reads CASNRALLETQYF. CDR3 nucleotide sequence: TGTGCCAGTAACAGAGCTCTTCTCGAGACCCAGTACTTC.